This passage covers 19 T cell receptor beta chains from one sample sequenced in a study of shared clonotypes between healthy human individuals. Profiled with immunoSEQ multiplex PCR; TCRdb holds only in-frame clones, not every one. The sample includes about 1.1 million clones, 60% to 80% seen only once; the top ten take more than 0.85%. Material for sequencing was memory CD4+ T cells from PBMCs. The sample's subset: CD45RA-negative fraction. Source of these receptors: a man aged 18 to 29 in good health. Some clones in this sample may be carry-over from other donors' samples.

The genes are TRBV19 and TRBJ2-7; D is possibly TRBD2 (5 bases). V was clipped by 1 base and J by 4 bases, with 8 bases between them. CDR1 and CDR2 (germline): LNHDA, SQIVND (reference sequence). The CDR3 loop spans 13 amino acids. Written as DNA, the CDR3 is TGTGCCAGTAGTATAGGGACGGGATACGAGCAGTACTTC. Amino acids: CASSIGTGYEQYF. Full variable domain (remainder filled in from reference TRBV19 and TRBJ2-7): DGGITQSPKYLFRKEGQNVTLSCEQNLNHDAMYWYRQDPGQGLRLIYYSQIVNDFQKGDIAEGYSVSREKKESFPLTVTSAQKNPTAFYLCASSIGTGYEQYFGPGTRLTVT.

The gene calls are TRBV6-1 and TRBJ2-7, with D perhaps TRBD1 (6 bases). Trimming removed 9 bases from V and 4 bases from J, with 19 bases in between. The V gene's germline CDR1 is MNHNS and CDR2 SASEGT. This CDR3 spans 14 amino acids. In DNA form, the CDR3 reads TGTGCCAGTCTCTTCCGGGACATCGCATACGAGCAGTACTTC. This translates into CASLFRDIAYEQYF.

The rearrangement uses TRBV10-1 and TRBJ2-5; D might be TRBD1 or TRBD2, each matching 5 bases. From germline, CDR1 is WNHNN and CDR2 SYGVQD (reference sequence). This CDR3 is 12 amino acids long. V was cut by 8 bases and J by 5 bases, with 12 bases left in between. CDR3 sequence reads: CASPGPVETQYF. The CDR3 coding sequence is TGCGCCAGCCCGGGACCGGTGGAGACCCAGTACTTC.

V usage is TRBV28 and J usage is TRBJ2-2, with 7 positions matching TRBD1. After removal of 6 bases from V and 9 bases from J, the junction contained 13 bases not matched to a gene. This CDR3 contains 15 residues. The germline V gene encodes CDR1 MDHEN and CDR2 SYDVKM. CDR3 nucleotide sequence: TGTGCCAGCAGCTCTGGACAGGTTTGGTTCCGGGAGCTGTTTTTT. Amino acids: CASSSGQVWFRELFF.

This chain joins TRBV7-2 and TRBJ2-1, with D unresolved. Germline V gives CDR1 SGHTA, CDR2 FQGNSA. There are 13 residues in the CDR3. V lost 1 base and J lost 7, with 8 bases in between. This CDR3 reads CASSLGLVNEQFF. The CDR3 DNA reads as TGTGCCAGCAGCTTAGGACTTGTGAATGAGCAGTTCTTC.

This chain connects TRBV2 to TRBJ1-4, with D maybe TRBD1 (5 bases). The V gene lost 6 bases and the J gene lost 2 bases, with 16 bases spanning the gap. This CDR3 has 16 residues. CDR1 is SNHLY, CDR2 FYNNEI, per germline. The CDR3 loop is CASRVTGSVTNEKLFF. The CDR3 coding sequence is TGTGCCAGCAGGGTAACAGGTTCAGTTACTAATGAAAAACTGTTTTTT.

This clone came up once. V and J are TRBV2 and TRBJ2-1; 13 bases align to TRBD2. Germline V lookup: CDR1 SNHLY, CDR2 FYNNEI. The CDR3 consists of 16 residues. With V trimmed by 7 bases and J by 8 bases, 11 bases remained unmatched. For the CDR3, the DNA is TGTGCCAGCAACCCCGCCAAACTAGCGGGAGGGGATGAGCAGTTCTTC. This sequence encodes CASNPAKLAGGDEQFF.

This rearrangement joins TRBV6-5 to TRBJ1-4; D uncertain. This CDR3 comprises 14 residues. Trimming cost V 0 bases and J 8 bases, with 10 bases left between them. From germline, CDR1 is MNHEY and CDR2 SVGAGI. CDR3 protein: CASSYSINPEKLFF. CDR3 in DNA: TGTGCCAGCAGTTACTCGATCAATCCGGAAAAACTGTTTTTT.

The chain uses TRBV5-1 and TRBJ1-1, with D possibly being TRBD1 (6 bases). Trimming stripped 1 base from V and 6 bases from J, with 13 bases between. The CDR3 is 14 amino acids. CDR1 is SGHRS, CDR2 YFSETQ, per germline. The CDR3 region is CASSLPVRGSEAFF. In DNA, the CDR3 is TGCGCCAGCAGCTTGCCGGTCAGGGGATCTGAAGCTTTCTTT.

V gene TRBV5-1 combines with J gene TRBJ2-3; the D gene is possibly TRBD1 (6 bases). V gave up 2 bases and J gave up 2 bases, with 15 bases separating them. The CDR3 contains 16 residues. Germline assignment: CDR1 SGHRS and CDR2 YFSETQ. In DNA form, the CDR3 reads TGCGCCAGCAGCTTTCAGGGGCGATCCACCACAGATACGCAGTATTTT. Protein product: CASSFQGRSTTDTQYF.

V usage is TRBV19 and J usage is TRBJ1-5; a weak D match, TRBD1 (6 bases). The V gene's germline CDR1 is LNHDA and CDR2 SQIVND (reference sequence). V was clipped by 3 bases and J by 0 bases, with 15 bases between them. The CDR3 consists of 17 residues. The CDR3 nucleotides read TGTGCCAGTAGTATGGTGGACAGTCCTTATAGCAATCAGCCCCAGCATTTT. It encodes CASSMVDSPYSNQPQHF. The full variable domain, rest sourced from reference TRBV19 and TRBJ1-5, is DGGITQSPKYLFRKEGQNVTLSCEQNLNHDAMYWYRQDPGQGLRLIYYSQIVNDFQKGDIAEGYSVSREKKESFPLTVTSAQKNPTAFYLCASSMVDSPYSNQPQHFGDGTRLSIL.

The chain joins TRBV7-2 to TRBJ1-5, with a possible D match to TRBD1 (6 bases). CDR1 and CDR2 from the germline V gene are SGHTA and FQGNSA. The CDR3 spans 18 residues. V lost 5 bases and J 0 bases, leaving 20 bases between the germline ends. CDR3 residues: CASSPMGTTGNSNQPQHF. The DNA for the CDR3 is TGTGCCAGCAGCCCGATGGGGACAACTGGAAATAGCAATCAGCCCCAGCATTTT.

The chain joins TRBV7-2 to TRBJ2-3, with a possible D match to TRBD1 (5 bases). Germline CDR1 reads SGHTA; CDR2 reads FQGNSA. The CDR3 sequence is 15 residues long. Trimming shortened V by 3 bases and J by 3 bases, and 13 bases separated the two germline ends. This CDR3 is CASSFAGLGTDTQYF. As DNA, the CDR3 is TGTGCCAGCAGCTTCGCAGGGTTGGGAACAGATACGCAGTATTTT.

V gene TRBV2 combines with J gene TRBJ2-7; the match to TRBD1 covers 7 bases. The CDR3 covers 14 residues. Germline CDR1 reads SNHLY; CDR2 reads FYNNEI. With V trimmed by 0 bases and J by 4 bases, 3 bases remained unmatched. CDR3 in amino acids: CASSEAPDRYEQYF. Here the CDR3 DNA reads TGTGCCAGCAGTGAAGCCCCGGACAGGTACGAGCAGTACTTC.

Turning to this clone: This same CDR3 is encoded by further DNA sequences in the sample. The chain combines TRBV7-3 with TRBJ2-3; D is perhaps TRBD2 (5 bases). The CDR3 spans 13 residues. The germline V gene has CDR1 SGHTA and CDR2 FQGTGA. V lost 2 bases to trimming and J lost 4 bases, with 7 bases between them. CDR3 residues: CASSLGGADTQYF. CDR3 sequence (DNA): TGTGCCAGCAGCTTAGGAGGCGCAGATACGCAGTATTTT.

CDR3 in amino acids: CASSNRYYNEQFF. The CDR3 coding sequence is TGTGCCAGCAGTAACAGGTACTACAATGAGCAGTTCTTC. V and J are TRBV5-8 and TRBJ2-1; possible D gene TRBD1, 5 bases. CDR1 SGHTS and CDR2 YDEGEE come from the germline V gene. There are 13 residues in the CDR3. Trimming cost V 5 bases and J 3 bases, with 9 bases left between them.

J is TRBJ1-5 and V is TRBV7-2; TRBD1 might be the D (6 bases). CDR3 size: 14 residues. The V end was cut by 5 bases, the J end by 7 bases, with 15 bases between. Germline V lookup: CDR1 SGHTA, CDR2 FQGNSA. This CDR3 reads CASSQTQGGQPQHF. CDR3 DNA: TGTGCCAGCAGCCAGACACAGGGAGGGCAGCCCCAGCATTTT.

A remark on this clone: The same CDR3 also results from other DNA sequences found in this sample. The chain joins TRBV7-9 to TRBJ1-1, with D uncertain. CDR3 length: 14 residues. CDR1 is SEHNR, CDR2 FQNEAQ, per germline (reference sequence). The ends were cut back, 1 base at V and 0 bases at J, with 6 bases in the middle. The CDR3 here is CASSLGTLNTEAFF. For the CDR3, the DNA is TGTGCCAGCAGCTTAGGGACCTTGAACACTGAAGCTTTCTTT.

This rearrangement joins TRBV18 to TRBJ1-2; perhaps TRBD1 as D (6 bases). Germline CDR1 KGHSH, CDR2 LQKENI. With 2 bases removed from V and 12 bases from J, the gap between germline ends came to 13 bases. The CDR3 loop spans 12 amino acids. This CDR3 reads CASSPNRDGDTF. Written as DNA, the CDR3 is TGTGCCAGCTCACCAAACAGGGACGGCGACACCTTC.